These 31 T cell receptor beta chains were sequenced from one sample in a study of shared clonotypes between healthy human individuals. Assay: immunoSEQ multiplex PCR; the TCRdb copy retains only in-frame clones and omits some. The table records under 1 million clones, 85% to 95% of them present only once. The naive CD8 population came from CD45RO-negative cells selected for CCR7, without terminally differentiated effector memory CD45RA+ cells. Sequenced: naive CD8+ T cells sorted from blood. The receptors were sampled from a man aged 30 to 45 in good health.

V gene TRBV5-1 combines with J gene TRBJ1-1; D perhaps matches TRBD1 (5 bases). The CDR3 consists of 12 residues. Trimming left V 5 bases short and J 10 bases short, with 15 bases between. Germline-derived CDR1 and CDR2 are SGHRS and YFSETQ. The CDR3 spells CASSFTPGLAFF. The CDR3 DNA reads as TGCGCCAGCAGTTTTACCCCGGGACTAGCTTTCTTT.

This sequence joins TRBV13 and TRBJ2-1; 11 bases agree with TRBD2. The trim removed 3 bases at V and 8 bases at J, leaving 9 bases unmatched. From germline, CDR1 is PRHDT and CDR2 FYEKMQ (reference sequence). This CDR3 spans 16 amino acids. The CDR3 DNA is TGTGCCAGCAGCTTGCCTACTAGCGGGGGAGGGTATGAGCAGTTCTTC. Translating gives CASSLPTSGGGYEQFF.

The chain combines TRBV7-9 with TRBJ1-2; 7 bases agree with TRBD1. Losses at the gene ends were 5 bases for V and 0 bases for J; bases not matched to a gene: 9. Germline loops: CDR1 SEHNR, CDR2 FQNEAQ (reference sequence). This CDR3 is built from 16 residues. Here the CDR3 DNA reads TGTGCCAGCAGCGTGCGGAGGGACAGAACTAACTATGGCTACACCTTC. Its protein product is CASSVRRDRTNYGYTF. The entire variable domain, with the rest obtained from reference TRBV7-9 and TRBJ1-2, is as follows: DTGVSQNPRHKITKRGQNVTFRCDPISEHNRLYWYRQTLGQGPEFLTYFQNEAQLEKSRLLSDRFSAERPKGSFSTLEIQRTEQGDSAMYLCASSVRRDRTNYGYTFGSGTRLTVV.

The count of this clone is one. CDR3 sequence: CASSLYPPQPYEQYF. The CDR3 DNA reads TGTGCCAGCAGTTTATATCCCCCCCAGCCCTACGAGCAGTACTTC. This chain connects TRBV27 to TRBJ2-7; D is ambiguous. This CDR3 contains 15 residues. The germline V gene encodes CDR1 MNHEY and CDR2 SMNVEV (reference sequence). Trimming removed 1 base at V and 2 bases at J, with 12 bases between.

The chain couples TRBV6-4 to TRBJ2-7; D call uncertain. The CDR3 has 13 residues. Deletions cut 3 bases from V and 2 bases from J, with 8 bases between. Germline loops: CDR1 MRHNA, CDR2 SNTAGT. The CDR3 coding sequence is TGTGCCAGCAGTGAGGAACCCGCCTACGAGCAGTACTTC. Its translation is CASSEEPAYEQYF.

CDR3: CATSSGTSGYEQYF. The CDR3 DNA is TGTGCCACCAGCAGCGGGACTAGCGGGTACGAGCAGTACTTC. The J gene is TRBJ2-7, the V gene TRBV15; 12 nucleotides line up with TRBD2. This CDR3 contains 14 residues. V lost 3 bases to trimming and J lost 4 bases; unmatched junction nucleotides: 1. Germline loops: CDR1 LNHNV, CDR2 YYDKDF (reference sequence).

In its sample, this clone was seen a few times. Other DNA sequences in the sample encode the same CDR3. The chain joins TRBV2 to TRBJ2-3; 7 positions match TRBD2. This CDR3 is built from 15 residues. With V trimmed by 3 bases and J by 0 bases, 3 bases remained unmatched. CDR1 and CDR2 from the germline V gene are SNHLY and FYNNEI. The chain's CDR3 is CASSEGGTSTDTQYF. DNA for the CDR3: TGTGCCAGCAGTGAGGGAGGGACTAGCACAGATACGCAGTATTTT.

V and J are TRBV7-6 and TRBJ2-2; D is tentatively TRBD1 or TRBD2 (5 bases each). CDR1 is SGHVS, CDR2 FNYEAQ, per germline. Trimming took off 5 bases at V and 0 bases at J, with 16 bases between the two ends. This CDR3 is built from 17 residues. The CDR3: CASSLSPGRSNTGELFF. DNA of the CDR3: TGTGCCAGCAGCCTATCACCGGGACGGTCGAACACCGGGGAGCTGTTTTTT.

J is TRBJ2-1 and V is TRBV6-6, with D unclear. Looked up from germline, CDR1 is MNHNY and CDR2 is SVGAGI (reference sequence). The length of the CDR3 is 14 residues. V was trimmed by 0 bases and J by 6 bases, leaving 9 bases between them. CDR3 region: CASSYSGSTNEQFF. CDR3 coding DNA: TGTGCCAGCAGTTACTCGGGTAGCACCAATGAGCAGTTCTTC.

The chain couples TRBV11-2 to TRBJ2-3; 10 bases line up with TRBD2. The CDR3 spans 18 residues. V shed 4 bases and J 1 base; nucleotides not matched to a gene: 11. From germline, CDR1 is SGHAT and CDR2 FQNNGV. As DNA, the CDR3 is TGTGCCAGCAGCTATCTCGGGCTAGCGGGAGCCGGCACAGATACGCAGTATTTT. It translates to CASSYLGLAGAGTDTQYF.

The chain combines TRBV18 with TRBJ2-7, with 7 nucleotides matching TRBD2. This CDR3 region has 13 residues. The J segment lost 7 bases and the V segment lost 4 bases, leaving 7 bases of the junction unmatched. The germline V gene encodes CDR1 KGHSH and CDR2 LQKENI. CDR3 nucleotides: TGTGCCAGCTCACTACGGGAGCGGGAAGAGCAGTACTTC. This encodes CASSLREREEQYF.

The chain recombines TRBV13 with TRBJ2-1; TRBD2 might be the D (5 bases). V was pared by 3 bases and J by 0 bases, with 6 bases between. This CDR3 is 14 amino acids long. Germline loops: CDR1 PRHDT, CDR2 FYEKMQ (reference sequence). The CDR3, as DNA: TGTGCCAGCAGCTTTGAGGGCTCCTACAATGAGCAGTTCTTC. Residues: CASSFEGSYNEQFF.

This rearrangement joins TRBV28 to TRBJ2-4, with D perhaps matching TRBD1 (6 bases). The V gene's germline CDR1 is MDHEN and CDR2 SYDVKM. This CDR3 is 15 amino acids long. V lost 6 bases and J 3 bases, leaving 15 bases between the germline ends. The CDR3 loop is CASRNNRDDKNIQYF. In DNA, the CDR3 is TGTGCCAGCAGGAACAACAGGGATGACAAAAACATTCAGTACTTC.

The chain couples TRBV5-1 to TRBJ2-5; possible D gene TRBD1, 5 bases. The V gene's germline CDR1 is SGHRS and CDR2 YFSETQ. Trimming shortened V by 5 bases and J by 5 bases, and 34 bases separated the two germline ends. CDR3 length: 20 residues. CDR3: CASRAWGSQGSSPKGETQYF. CDR3 nucleotides: TGCGCCAGCAGAGCTTGGGGTAGTCAGGGAAGTTCTCCCAAAGGGGAGACCCAGTACTTC.

This rearrangement joins TRBV6-6 to TRBJ1-4; unclear D gene. Per germline, CDR1 MNHNY and CDR2 SVGAGI (reference sequence). Trimming removed 0 bases at V and 8 bases at J, with 13 bases between. This CDR3 contains 15 residues. CDR3 coding DNA: TGTGCCAGCAGTTACTCTATACCCGCCCCCGAAAAACTGTTTTTT. This sequence encodes CASSYSIPAPEKLFF.

The DNA of the CDR3 is TGTGCCAGCAGAATGGGACTATCGGAGACCCAGTACTTC. It is translated as CASRMGLSETQYF. V usage is TRBV6-5 and J usage is TRBJ2-5, with 7 nucleotides matching TRBD2. Germline CDR1 MNHEY, CDR2 SVGAGI. CDR3 length: 13 residues. V lost 6 bases to trimming and J lost 5 bases; unmatched junction nucleotides: 6.

The J gene is TRBJ2-1, the V gene TRBV2; no clear D gene. Germline CDR1 SNHLY, CDR2 FYNNEI. V dropped 2 bases and J dropped 1 base, with 12 bases sitting between them. The CDR3 has 16 amino acids. The CDR3: CASSELMVQSYNEQFF. The CDR3 region has the DNA TGTGCCAGCAGTGAATTAATGGTTCAATCCTACAATGAGCAGTTCTTC. Full variable domain (outside the CDR3, taken from reference TRBV2 and TRBJ2-1): EPEVTQTPSHQVTQMGQEVILRCVPISNHLYFYWYRQILGQKVEFLVSFYNNEISEKSEIFDDQFSVERPDGSNFTLKIRSTKLEDSAMYFCASSELMVQSYNEQFFGPGTRLTVL.

This clone appeared a single time. This same CDR3 is encoded by further DNA sequences in the sample. The chain is built from TRBV13 and TRBJ2-1; D is tentatively TRBD1 or TRBD2 (5 bases each). The CDR3 is made up of 17 amino acids. The V and J ends lost 5 bases and 3 bases respectively, with 20 bases between them. The germline V gene has CDR1 PRHDT and CDR2 FYEKMQ (reference sequence). The CDR3 protein is CASSLEGRLAGYNEQFF. CDR3 coding DNA: TGTGCCAGCAGCCTAGAGGGACGGCTAGCAGGCTACAATGAGCAGTTCTTC. Based on the CDR3 plus reference TRBV13 and TRBJ2-1, the full variable domain is AAGVIQSPRHLIKEKRETATLKCYPIPRHDTVYWYQQGPGQDPQFLISFYEKMQSDKGSIPDRFSAQQFSDYHSELNMSSLELGDSALYFCASSLEGRLAGYNEQFFGPGTRLTVL.

The chain is built from TRBV2 and TRBJ1-4, with TRBD1 matching 8 bases. Trimming at V came to 2 bases and at J to 8 bases, leaving 7 bases not matched to a gene. Germline-derived CDR1 and CDR2 are SNHLY and FYNNEI. The CDR3 extends over 15 amino acids. Here the CDR3 reads CASSEIGQGDEKLFF. The CDR3 DNA sequence: TGTGCCAGCAGTGAAATCGGACAGGGCGACGAAAAACTGTTTTTT.

The rearrangement joins TRBV28 to TRBJ2-5, with 7 nucleotides matching TRBD2. The CDR3 totals 19 residues. V shed 3 bases, J shed 1 base, and the junction held 17 bases outside the gene matches. CDR1 is MDHEN and CDR2 is SYDVKM in the germline V gene. This chain's CDR3 is CASSLFPPTGGSFQETQYF. CDR3 nucleotide sequence: TGTGCCAGCAGTTTGTTTCCCCCAACTGGCGGGAGTTTCCAAGAGACCCAGTACTTC.

The rearrangement uses TRBV14 and TRBJ2-2; TRBD1 agrees at 11 bases. V dropped 1 base and J dropped 5; count of bases not matched to a gene: 9. This CDR3 region has 18 residues. Germline V gene lookup returns CDR1 SGHDN and CDR2 FVKESK. The CDR3 nucleotides are TGTGCCAGCAGCCAAGGGACAGGGGGCGTCGGATGGACCGGGGAGCTGTTTTTT. This codes for CASSQGTGGVGWTGELFF.

The chain recombines TRBV2 with TRBJ2-1; a possible D gene is TRBD1 (6 bases). From germline, CDR1 is SNHLY and CDR2 FYNNEI. This CDR3 region has 15 residues. V dropped 8 bases and J dropped 10 bases, with 24 bases sitting between them. The CDR3 sequence is CASQQGQLMEVEQFF. In DNA form, the CDR3 reads TGTGCCAGCCAGCAGGGGCAACTAATGGAAGTGGAGCAGTTCTTC.

This chain joins TRBV5-6 and TRBJ2-7; D is possibly TRBD2 (5 bases). The CDR3 contains 13 residues. CDR1 SGHDT and CDR2 YYEEEE come from the germline V gene. As DNA, the CDR3 is TGTCAAAGCGGTCGGGCCACCTTGGCCGAGCAGTACTTC. Translating gives CQSGRATLAEQYF.

The count of this clone is one. The chain joins TRBV19 to TRBJ2-3; D not resolved. The germline CDR1 and CDR2 sequences are LNHDA and SQIVND (reference sequence). The CDR3 totals 13 residues. V was shortened by 5 bases and J by 6 bases, with 12 bases between the two germline ends. The CDR3 spells CASSGTPRDTQYF. The CDR3 DNA follows: TGTGCCAGTAGTGGCACTCCCAGGGATACGCAGTATTTT.

The DNA for the CDR3 is TGTGCCAGCAGCTTAAGGGGACTAGCGGGAGGGAATGAGCAGTTCTTC. It encodes CASSLRGLAGGNEQFF. V gene TRBV7-3 combines with J gene TRBJ2-1, with 16 positions matching TRBD2. Trimming at V came to 1 base and at J to 7 bases, leaving 1 base not matched to a gene. Germline V CDR1 and CDR2: SGHTA, FQGTGA. The CDR3 contains 16 residues.

In DNA, the CDR3 is TGTGCCAGCAGTGGAGGACAGGGCCCCGGGGAGCTGTTTTTT. Its translation: CASSGGQGPGELFF. V usage is TRBV25-1 and J usage is TRBJ2-2; 8 nucleotides match TRBD1. This CDR3 is 14 amino acids long. The ends lost 4 bases at V and 6 bases at J; junction bases unmatched: 4. CDR1 MGHDK and CDR2 SYGVNS come from the germline V gene.

The J gene is TRBJ2-1, the V gene TRBV28, with unresolved D. Per germline, CDR1 MDHEN and CDR2 SYDVKM. Trimming stripped 4 bases from V and 0 bases from J, with 10 bases between. The CDR3 length is 15 residues. CDR3 nucleotides: TGTGCCAGCAGTTCCGATCCGAGCTCCTACAATGAGCAGTTCTTC. This sequence encodes CASSSDPSSYNEQFF.

This clone occurred once. The rearrangement joins TRBV27 to TRBJ2-2; 9 positions match TRBD1. Trimming took 10 bases from V and 4 from J; bases not matched to a gene: 4. The CDR3 is made up of 13 amino acids. Germline V gene data show CDR1 as MNHEY and CDR2 as SMNVEV (reference sequence). The CDR3 DNA reads TGTGCCACCGCGACAGGGGGCACCGGGGAGCTGTTTTTT. It yields the protein CATATGGTGELFF.

The V and J genes are TRBV7-6 and TRBJ2-1, with D perhaps TRBD1 or TRBD2 (6 bases each). Trimming left V 2 bases short and J 0 bases short, with 14 bases between. CDR1 and CDR2 (germline): SGHVS, FNYEAQ. The CDR3 consists of 17 residues. CDR3 region: CASSLRSGGPSYNEQFF. The CDR3 DNA is TGTGCCAGCAGCTTAAGGTCCGGGGGCCCCTCCTACAATGAGCAGTTCTTC.

This chain joins TRBV18 and TRBJ2-6; a weak D match, TRBD2 (6 bases). Germline V gene lookup returns CDR1 KGHSH and CDR2 LQKENI. V gave up 2 bases and J gave up 0 bases, with 14 bases separating them. The CDR3 length is 18 residues. The CDR3 here is CASSPGRPGVSGANVLTF. CDR3 nucleotide sequence: TGTGCCAGCTCACCAGGGAGGCCCGGAGTCTCTGGGGCCAACGTCCTGACTTTC.

The chain employs TRBV5-8 and TRBJ1-5; D is unresolved. Trimming took 0 bases from V and 0 from J, leaving 7 bases between them. CDR3 length equals 15 residues. Germline assignment: CDR1 SGHTS and CDR2 YDEGEE. CDR3 DNA: TGTGCCAGCAGCTTGGGAGTAGCTAGCAATCAGCCCCAGCATTTT. It encodes CASSLGVASNQPQHF. The full variable domain, completed using reference TRBV5-8 and TRBJ1-5, is EAGVTQSPTHLIKTRGQQATLRCSPISGHTSVYWYQQALGLGLQFLLWYDEGEERNRGNFPPRFSGRQFPNYSSELNVNALELEDSALYLCASSLGVASNQPQHFGDGTRLSIL.